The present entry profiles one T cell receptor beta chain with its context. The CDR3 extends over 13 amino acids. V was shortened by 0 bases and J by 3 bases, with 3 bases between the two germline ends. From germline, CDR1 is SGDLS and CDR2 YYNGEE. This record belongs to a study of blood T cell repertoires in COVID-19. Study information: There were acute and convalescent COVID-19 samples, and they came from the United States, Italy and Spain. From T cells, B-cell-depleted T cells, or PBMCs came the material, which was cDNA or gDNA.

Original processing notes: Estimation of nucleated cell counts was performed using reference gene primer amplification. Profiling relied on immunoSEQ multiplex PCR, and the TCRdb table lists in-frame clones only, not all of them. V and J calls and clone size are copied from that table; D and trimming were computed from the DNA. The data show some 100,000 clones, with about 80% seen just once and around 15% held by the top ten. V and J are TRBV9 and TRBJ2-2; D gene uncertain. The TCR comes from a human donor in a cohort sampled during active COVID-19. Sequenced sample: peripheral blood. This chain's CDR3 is CASSVGDTGELFF. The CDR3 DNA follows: TGTGCCAGCAGCGTAGGAGACACCGGGGAGCTGTTTTTT.